This T cell receptor (beta chain) was sequenced for a study of a mutant IDH1 vaccine in newly diagnosed glioma. Study summary: Treated patients comprised approximately 62% males and around 40% females, mean age approximately 38 years. Those enrolled had earlier been treated with radiotherapy, temozolomide, or both, mostly both.

This sample's time point: week 11, during vaccination. All doses held 300 ug of mutant IDH1 20-mer peptide, with topical imiquimod. Germline loops: CDR1 MNHNS, CDR2 SASEGT. There are 15 residues in the CDR3. This clone occurred once. Its antigen is as yet unknown. Sequence at one end of the junction differs from germline and may be a read error. Measured with immunoSEQ multiplex PCR; TCRdb has only the in-frame clones, and not every one. There are tens of thousands of clones in the sample; roughly three quarters occur only once, and 9.5% to 11% lies in the top ten. The sample in question was peripheral blood mononuclear cells (PBMCs), obtained from a glioma patient whose treatment included an IDH1 peptide vaccine. The receptor was isolated from a man between 18 and 29 years old with glioma. Some clones in this sample may be carry-over from other donors' samples. The gene calls are TRBV6-1 and TRBJ2-2, with D perhaps matching TRBD2 (6 bases). CDR3 sequence: CASRPLGREAGELFF. CDR3 DNA sequence: TGTGCCAGCAGGCCCCTAGGCAGGGAGGCCGGGGAGTTGTTTTTT.